One sample yielded the 26 T cell receptor beta chains listed below, sequenced in a study of CD8+ T cells in alopecia areata. Isolated RNA was reverse transcribed into cDNA used as the sequencing template. This table comes from immunoSEQ multiplex PCR, and its TCRdb copy is limited to in-frame clones, with some not included. This table has more than 95,000 clones, about 50% appearing once. The sample consisted of NKG2D-low CD8+ T cells sorted from blood. The receptors were sampled from a human donor with alopecia areata.

This clone has a handful of counts. The chain employs TRBV29-1 and TRBJ2-7; either TRBD1 or TRBD2 may fit D (6 bases each). CDR1 is SQVTM, CDR2 ANQGSEA, per germline. There are 13 residues in the CDR3. Trimming pared 6 bases from V and 4 bases from J, leaving 16 bases between. In DNA form, the CDR3 reads TGCAGCGTCACCACCACAGGGACTTACGAGCAGTACTTC. This codes for CSVTTTGTYEQYF.

The gene calls are TRBV2 and TRBJ1-1; D ambiguous. The germline V and J ends were trimmed by 6 bases and 11 bases, with 10 bases remaining between them. Germline V lookup: CDR1 SNHLY, CDR2 FYNNEI. CDR3 length equals 10 residues. CDR3 sequence (DNA): TGTGCCAGCAGCGGTCTTGGTGCTTTCTTT. Its protein product is CASSGLGAFF.

The chain recombines TRBV29-1 with TRBJ1-2, with a tentative D call TRBD1 (5 bases). Germline CDR1 SQVTM, CDR2 ANQGSEA. V was trimmed by 4 bases and J by 4 bases, leaving 13 bases between them. This CDR3 spans 13 amino acids. CDR3 coding DNA: TGCAGCGTTGGTATATCGAGGGGCTATGGCTACACCTTC. Its translation: CSVGISRGYGYTF.

This clone was seen once. This chain uses TRBV29-1 with TRBJ1-3; perhaps TRBD1 as D (5 bases). The CDR3 length is 10 residues. CDR1 and CDR2 from the germline V gene are SQVTM and ANQGSEA. V lost 4 bases to trimming and J lost 9 bases, with 7 bases between them. The CDR3 nucleotides are TGCAGCGTTGTAGGGGTCACCATATATTTT. Protein sequence: CSVVGVTIYF.

The chain joins TRBV6-5 to TRBJ2-1, with 8 bases matching TRBD2. Trimming removed 0 bases from V and 2 bases from J; junction bases left unmatched: 3. CDR3 length equals 16 residues. CDR1 and CDR2 (germline): MNHEY, SVGAGI. The CDR3 sequence is CASSYSPGGAYNEQFF. For the CDR3, the DNA is TGTGCCAGCAGTTACTCACCGGGGGGGGCCTACAATGAGCAGTTCTTC.

The rearrangement joins TRBV29-1 to TRBJ2-1, with 15 bases identical to TRBD2. The V and J ends lost 6 bases and 0 bases, in that order; junction bases with no gene match: 6. Germline CDR1 reads SQVTM; CDR2 reads ANQGSEA. The CDR3 runs 17 residues. The CDR3 DNA sequence: TGCAGCGTACAGGGACTAGCGGGGGGAAGCTCCTACAATGAGCAGTTCTTC. This sequence encodes CSVQGLAGGSSYNEQFF.

This clone was seen more than once but under ten times. The CDR3 DNA is TGCAGCGTTGAACTTACCGGGACAGGGGCCAGCTCCTACGAGCAGTACTTC. Its translation is CSVELTGTGASSYEQYF. This sequence joins TRBV29-1 and TRBJ2-7; TRBD1 matches at 10 bases. The germline V gene has CDR1 SQVTM and CDR2 ANQGSEA. CDR3 size: 17 residues. The ends lost 2 bases at V and 0 bases at J; junction bases unmatched: 10.

The table lists this clone with a count of one. This may be a read error: a much more frequent sequence differs by one nucleotide. The V call is TRBV4-3, the J call TRBJ2-5; 12 nucleotides agree with TRBD1. Germline V gene sequence: CDR1 LGHNA, CDR2 YSLEER. CDR3 length: 16 residues. The trim removed 0 bases at V and 12 bases at J, leaving 11 bases unmatched. The CDR3 DNA sequence: TGCGCCAGCAGCCAAGAATTCGGGACAGGGGGCTACGAGAAGTACTTC. Translated, it gives CASSQEFGTGGYEKYF.

The V gene is TRBV11-2, the J gene TRBJ2-3; D might be TRBD1 (6 bases). This CDR3 region has 14 residues. V gave up 4 bases and J gave up 3 bases, with 11 bases separating them. Looked up from germline, CDR1 is SGHAT and CDR2 is FQNNGV. Written as DNA, the CDR3 is TGTGCCAGCAGCTGGGGTCAGGGGACAGATACGCAGTATTTT. Its translation: CASSWGQGTDTQYF. Using reference TRBV11-2 and TRBJ2-3 for the parts outside the CDR3, the full variable domain is EAGVAQSPRYKIIEKRQSVAFWCNPISGHATLYWYQQILGQGPKLLIQFQNNGVVDDSQLPKDRFSAERLKGVDSTLKIQPAKLEDSAVYLCASSWGQGTDTQYFGPGTRLTVL.

This sequence joins TRBV29-1 and TRBJ2-1, with TRBD2 matching 14 bases. With 8 bases clipped from V and 5 bases from J, the junction kept 2 bases outside the gene matches. Germline V gives CDR1 SQVTM, CDR2 ANQGSEA. The CDR3 sequence is 13 residues long. CDR3 residues: CSWGLAGDNEQFF. The CDR3, as DNA: TGCAGCTGGGGACTAGCGGGGGACAATGAGCAGTTCTTC.

CDR3 DNA: TGTGCCAGCAGCTTAGAGTCAGCCAGGCCACAAGAGACCCAGTACTTC. Residues: CASSLESARPQETQYF. The rearrangement joins TRBV11-2 to TRBJ2-5, with D unclear. The CDR3 is made up of 16 amino acids. Germline V gives CDR1 SGHAT, CDR2 FQNNGV. Between the trimmed V and J ends, which lost 0 bases and 2 bases, there was a span of 13 bases.

V usage is TRBV29-1 and J usage is TRBJ2-7, with 9 nucleotides matching TRBD1. The CDR3 is made up of 15 amino acids. V shed 6 bases and J 2 bases; nucleotides not matched to a gene: 11. Per the germline V gene, CDR1 is SQVTM and CDR2 is ANQGSEA. The CDR3 DNA reads TGCAGCGTAGCTACCACAGGGGGCGCCGCCTACGAGCAGTACTTC. Encoded protein: CSVATTGGAAYEQYF.

The J gene is TRBJ2-5, the V gene TRBV30, with a possible D match to TRBD1 (5 bases). The end of the DNA is better explained by TRBJ2-7, so the J call may be wrong. The CDR3 has 12 residues. The germline V gene encodes CDR1 GTSNPN and CDR2 SVGIG (reference sequence). The CDR3: CAWSFVGPEQYF. DNA of the CDR3: TGTGCCTGGAGTTTCGTGGGGCCCGAGCAGTACTTC.

The rearrangement uses TRBV4-1 and TRBJ2-4; 9 positions agree with TRBD1. V was clipped by 4 bases and J by 9 bases; unmatched bases: 7. The germline V gene has CDR1 MGHRA and CDR2 YSYEKL. This CDR3 is 14 amino acids long. Here the CDR3 reads CASSLPGQGFIQYF. In DNA, the CDR3 is TGCGCCAGCAGCCTTCCGGGACAGGGTTTCATTCAGTACTTC.

The rearrangement joins TRBV29-1 to TRBJ2-1; 9 bases are shared with TRBD1. Germline V CDR1 and CDR2: SQVTM, ANQGSEA. The CDR3 is made up of 17 amino acids. V gave up 6 bases and J gave up 5 bases; unmatched junction bases: 17. The DNA of the CDR3 is TGCAGCGTCCTAAGCCCACAAACAGGGGGCGGTCACAATGAGCAGTTCTTC. It specifies CSVLSPQTGGGHNEQFF.

This clone was seen more than once but under ten times. DNA of the CDR3: TGCAGCGCCTCAGGAGACAATGAGCAGTTCTTC. It is translated as CSASGDNEQFF. The V and J genes are TRBV29-1 and TRBJ2-1, with unresolved D. The V end was cut by 7 bases, the J end by 5 bases, with 9 bases between. Germline V lookup: CDR1 SQVTM, CDR2 ANQGSEA. The CDR3 contains 11 residues.

The genes are TRBV14 and TRBJ2-7; a possible D gene is TRBD2 (7 bases). Trimming took off 8 bases at V and 4 bases at J, with 15 bases between the two ends. The CDR3 length is 13 residues. The V gene's germline CDR1 is SGHDN and CDR2 FVKESK. The CDR3 DNA follows: TGTGCCAGCCAGGGGAGCGGGATATACGAGCAGTACTTC. Translated, it gives CASQGSGIYEQYF. The whole variable domain, remainder taken from reference TRBV14 and TRBJ2-7, is EAGVTQFPSHSVIEKGQTVTLRCDPISGHDNLYWYRRVMGKEIKFLLHFVKESKQDESGMPNNRFLAERTGGTYSTLKVQPAELEDSGVYFCASQGSGIYEQYFGPGTRLTVT.

This clone was seen more than once but under ten times. This chain links TRBV29-1 with TRBJ1-1; D remains ambiguous. The germline V gene encodes CDR1 SQVTM and CDR2 ANQGSEA. Trimming took 4 bases from V and 0 from J, leaving 12 bases between them. The CDR3 sequence is 14 residues long. The CDR3 sequence: CSVATSRLNTEAFF. The CDR3 DNA is TGCAGCGTTGCGACATCTCGATTGAACACTGAAGCTTTCTTT.

This clone was detected only a few times. The rearrangement joins TRBV19 to TRBJ2-1; D not certain. CDR1 is LNHDA, CDR2 SQIVND, per germline (reference sequence). The CDR3 runs to 15 residues. V dropped 3 bases and J dropped 0 bases, with 9 bases sitting between them. CDR3 sequence reads: CASSMGQYSYNEQFF. In DNA, the CDR3 is TGTGCCAGTAGTATGGGTCAGTACTCCTACAATGAGCAGTTCTTC. The full variable domain, in which reference TRBV19 and TRBJ2-1 provide the parts outside the CDR3, is DGGITQSPKYLFRKEGQNVTLSCEQNLNHDAMYWYRQDPGQGLRLIYYSQIVNDFQKGDIAEGYSVSREKKESFPLTVTSAQKNPTAFYLCASSMGQYSYNEQFFGPGTRLTVL.

The rearrangement joins TRBV28 to TRBJ2-7; 7 bases align to TRBD1. The CDR3 extends over 12 amino acids. Germline CDR1 is MDHEN and CDR2 is SYDVKM. Germline trimming cut 8 bases from V and 2 bases from J; bases unmatched to any gene: 3. The CDR3 nucleotides read TGTGCCAGCGGACAGGAGCCCTACGAGCAGTACTTC. It codes for CASGQEPYEQYF.

This clone was recorded a few times. The chain combines TRBV27 with TRBJ1-1; possibly TRBD1 for D (6 bases). This CDR3 has 15 amino acids. Trimming removed 7 bases from V and 2 bases from J, with 17 bases in between. Germline V CDR1 and CDR2: MNHEY, SMNVEV (reference sequence). Written as DNA, the CDR3 is TGTGCCAGCAATACCGGACAGCTAATCAACACTGAAGCTTTCTTT. Protein sequence: CASNTGQLINTEAFF.

This clone came up a few times. The CDR3 here is CASSPSGANVLTF. The CDR3 nucleotides read TGTGCCAGCAGCCCATCTGGGGCCAACGTCCTGACTTTC. The chain joins TRBV7-9 to TRBJ2-6; D call uncertain. This CDR3 is built from 13 residues. Trimming stripped 5 bases from V and 1 base from J, with 3 bases between. Germline lookup yields CDR1 SEHNR and CDR2 FQNEAQ (reference sequence).

Only a few counts were recorded for this clone. The chain links TRBV5-1 to TRBJ2-5, with 9 bases that match TRBD1. CDR3 size: 16 residues. The germline V gene encodes CDR1 SGHRS and CDR2 YFSETQ. The J segment lost 1 base and the V segment lost 4 bases, leaving 8 bases of the junction unmatched. The CDR3 here is CASSVSGQGFQETQYF. Here the CDR3 DNA reads TGCGCCAGCAGCGTCTCGGGACAGGGATTCCAAGAGACCCAGTACTTC. Supplemented by reference TRBV5-1 and TRBJ2-5, the full variable domain reads KAGVTQTPRYLIKTRGQQVTLSCSPISGHRSVSWYQQTPGQGLQFLFEYFSETQRNKGNFPGRFSGRQFSNSRSEMNVSTLELGDSALYLCASSVSGQGFQETQYFGPGTRLLVL.

This chain connects TRBV5-6 to TRBJ2-7; D is perhaps TRBD1 or TRBD2 (5 bases each). The germline V gene has CDR1 SGHDT and CDR2 YYEEEE. The CDR3 length is 12 residues. The ends were cut back, 4 bases at V and 5 bases at J, with 10 bases in the middle. The CDR3 nucleotides read TGTGCCAGCAGCGGGGGATCCAACGAGCAGTACTTC. As protein: CASSGGSNEQYF. The complete variable domain, with remaining parts taken from reference TRBV5-6 and TRBJ2-7, reads DAGVTQSPTHLIKTRGQQVTLRCSPKSGHDTVSWYQQALGQGPQFIFQYYEEEERQRGNFPDRFSGHQFPNYSSELNVNALLLGDSALYLCASSGGSNEQYFGPGTRLTVT.

The table lists this clone with a few counts. This chain connects TRBV23-1 to TRBJ1-5; no clear D gene. TRBV23-1 qualifies as an ORF whose function is uncertain. The CDR3 covers 13 residues. V was shortened by 1 base and J by 2 bases, with 3 bases between the two germline ends. The CDR3 loop reads CASSQLCNQPQHF. For the CDR3, the DNA is TGCGCCAGCAGTCAATTGTGCAATCAGCCCCAGCATTTT.

This clone appeared a few times. V and J are TRBV29-1 and TRBJ1-2; tentative D call: TRBD1 (5 bases). Germline CDR1 and CDR2: SQVTM and ANQGSEA. Deletions cut 7 bases from V and 4 bases from J, with 13 bases between. This CDR3 is built from 12 residues. Here the CDR3 DNA reads TGCAGCGCCGAAGGGGAGGGCTATGGCTACACCTTC. Residues: CSAEGEGYGYTF.